This TCR beta chain was captured by sequencing in a study of glioma-infiltrating T cells after dendritic cell vaccination. TCRB CDR3 was amplified from 2 ug genomic DNA or less. Repertoires were generated with immunoSEQ multiplex PCR, while TCRdb's copy carries only in-frame clones and drops some. The data contain tens of thousands of clones, roughly four fifths of them singletons. In regard to this clone: Antigen: not known.

Unmatched junction bases numbered 3, after V lost 0 bases and J lost 8 bases. Germline CDR1 and CDR2: GTSNPN and SVGIG (reference sequence). This CDR3 is 12 amino acids long. Overall study results and limits: Patients with more pretreatment TILs had longer time to progression and survival.

Time point meaning: after dendritic cell vaccination, including at tumor progression/relapse. Sequenced here: blood, sampled after dendritic cell vaccination. The J gene is TRBJ1-2, the V gene TRBV30, with 7 bases that match TRBD1. This receptor was obtained from a human donor with glioblastoma. The CDR3 region has the DNA TGTGCCTGGAGTGTAACAGGGGAGGGCTACACCTTC. Translation: CAWSVTGEGYTF. Supplemented by reference TRBV30 and TRBJ1-2, the full variable domain reads SQTIHQWPATLVQPVGSPLSLECTVEGTSNPNLYWYRQAAGRGLQLLFYSVGIGQISSEVPQNLSASRPQDRQFILSSKKLLLSDSGFYLCAWSVTGEGYTFGSGTRLTVV.